A selection of T cell receptor beta chains follows, all from one sample in a study of cytomegalovirus exposure and HLA in healthy donors. Data came from immunoSEQ multiplex PCR; TCRdb stores just in-frame clones and leaves some out. This sample has 200,000 to 250,000 clones, with 82% found just once. Sequencing was performed on PBMCs. The receptors were sampled from a middle-aged woman in good health and CMV-seronegative. CDR3s include the opening cysteine and the closing phenylalanine or tryptophan. A D gene is named only where the DNA matches it firmly. The listing skips clone size in some rows; elsewhere it reads once, few, many or a size class.

v_call: TRBV10-3
j_call: TRBJ1-2
d_call: TRBD1
clone_size: NA
cdr3_aa: CAIRINRDRGTSNYGYTF
cdr3_nt: TGTGCCATCAGGATTAACCGGGACAGGGGGACTTCCAACTATGGCTACACCTTC

v_call: TRBV19
j_call: TRBJ1-1
d_call: NA
clone_size: NA
cdr3_aa: CASKLAGNTEAFF
cdr3_nt: TGTGCCTCGAAACTCGCCGGGAACACTGAAGCTTTCTTT

v_call: TRBV6-5
j_call: TRBJ2-5
d_call: TRBD2
clone_size: NA
cdr3_aa: CASSYGTSGETQYF
cdr3_nt: TGTGCCAGCAGTTACGGGACTAGCGGCGAGACCCAGTACTTC

v_call: TRBV4-1
j_call: TRBJ1-4
d_call: TRBD1
clone_size: NA
cdr3_aa: CASSSVGGRDEKLFF
cdr3_nt: TGCGCCAGCAGTTCCGTAGGGGGCCGGGATGAAAAACTGTTTTTT

v_call: TRBV28
j_call: TRBJ1-4
d_call: NA
clone_size: NA
cdr3_aa: CASRGSDRGLNEKLFF
cdr3_nt: TGTGCCAGCAGGGGATCGGACAGAGGCCTGAATGAAAAACTGTTTTTT

v_call: TRBV6-6
j_call: TRBJ1-1
d_call: TRBD1
clone_size: NA
cdr3_aa: CASSSDRANQAFF
cdr3_nt: TGTGCCAGCAGTTCCGACAGGGCCAATCAAGCTTTCTTT

v_call: TRBV5-1
j_call: TRBJ2-1
d_call: NA
clone_size: NA
cdr3_aa: CASSGNSGLNNEQFF
cdr3_nt: TGCGCCAGCAGCGGGAATAGCGGTTTGAACAATGAGCAGTTCTTC

v_call: TRBV11-2
j_call: TRBJ2-7
d_call: NA
clone_size: NA
cdr3_aa: CASSLVGAGLEQYF
cdr3_nt: TGTGCCAGCAGCTTAGTGGGTGCAGGGCTCGAGCAGTACTTC

v_call: TRBV27
j_call: TRBJ1-5
d_call: NA
clone_size: NA
cdr3_aa: CASSFSGNQPQHF
cdr3_nt: TGTGCCAGCAGTTTTTCGGGTAATCAGCCCCAGCATTTT

v_call: TRBV5-6
j_call: TRBJ1-4
d_call: TRBD1
clone_size: NA
cdr3_aa: CASSLQGATNEKLFF
cdr3_nt: TGTGCCAGCAGCTTGCAGGGGGCAACTAATGAAAAACTGTTTTTT

v_call: TRBV5-1
j_call: TRBJ1-2
d_call: TRBD1
clone_size: NA
cdr3_aa: CASSLDRGDYYGYTF
cdr3_nt: TGCGCCAGCAGCCTGGACAGGGGGGACTACTATGGCTACACCTTC

v_call: TRBV7-9
j_call: TRBJ2-4
d_call: NA
clone_size: NA
cdr3_aa: CASSPSRSRNIQYF
cdr3_nt: TGTGCCAGCAGCCCTAGCCGGTCCAGAAACATTCAGTACTTC

v_call: TRBV4-1
j_call: TRBJ1-4
d_call: TRBD1
clone_size: NA
cdr3_aa: CASSSRDRENEKLFF
cdr3_nt: TGCGCCAGCAGCTCCCGGGACAGGGAGAATGAAAAACTGTTTTTT

v_call: TRBV2
j_call: TRBJ2-7
d_call: TRBD2
clone_size: NA
cdr3_aa: CASSGQWGSGSRYEQYF
cdr3_nt: TGTGCCAGCAGTGGGCAATGGGGAAGCGGGAGCCGGTACGAGCAGTACTTC

v_call: TRBV18
j_call: TRBJ2-3
d_call: NA
clone_size: NA
cdr3_aa: CASSPAVIDTQYF
cdr3_nt: TGTGCCAGCTCACCCGCAGTGATTGATACGCAGTATTTT

v_call: TRBV28
j_call: TRBJ2-3
d_call: NA
clone_size: NA
cdr3_aa: CASSFEGPSTDTQYF
cdr3_nt: TGTGCCAGCAGTTTCGAGGGTCCCAGCACAGATACGCAGTATTTT

v_call: TRBV12-5
j_call: TRBJ2-1
d_call: NA
clone_size: NA
cdr3_aa: CASAGSSYNEQFF
cdr3_nt: TGTGCTAGTGCCGGTAGCTCCTACAATGAGCAGTTCTTC

v_call: TRBV7-6
j_call: TRBJ1-1
d_call: NA
clone_size: NA
cdr3_aa: CASSLGQHNTEAFF
cdr3_nt: TGTGCCAGCAGCTTAGGACAGCACAACACTGAAGCTTTCTTT

v_call: TRBV19
j_call: TRBJ2-6
d_call: NA
clone_size: NA
cdr3_aa: CASSNRQESSGANVLTF
cdr3_nt: TGTGCCAGTAGTAACAGACAGGAAAGCTCTGGGGCCAACGTCCTGACTTTC

v_call: TRBV27
j_call: TRBJ1-1
d_call: NA
clone_size: NA
cdr3_aa: CASSLYPPGVNTEAFF
cdr3_nt: TGTGCCAGCAGTTTATACCCCCCAGGGGTCAACACTGAAGCTTTCTTT

v_call: TRBV19
j_call: TRBJ2-7
d_call: NA
clone_size: NA
cdr3_aa: CASSMVGGGPYEQYF
cdr3_nt: TGTGCCAGTAGTATGGTGGGAGGAGGGCCTTACGAGCAGTACTTC

v_call: TRBV6-5
j_call: TRBJ2-7
d_call: TRBD1
clone_size: NA
cdr3_aa: CATATGSTYEQYF
cdr3_nt: TGCGCCACCGCGACAGGGTCCACCTACGAGCAGTACTTC

v_call: TRBV7-9
j_call: TRBJ1-5
d_call: NA
clone_size: NA
cdr3_aa: CASSLGVPGNQPQHF
cdr3_nt: TGTGCCAGCAGCTTAGGAGTCCCGGGGAATCAGCCCCAGCATTTT

v_call: TRBV5-6
j_call: TRBJ1-1
d_call: NA
clone_size: NA
cdr3_aa: CASSLAAGNTEAFF
cdr3_nt: TGTGCCAGCAGCTTGGCCGCCGGGAACACTGAAGCTTTCTTT

v_call: TRBV28
j_call: TRBJ1-1
d_call: TRBD1
clone_size: NA
cdr3_aa: CASRVPGQGGVNTEAFF
cdr3_nt: TGTGCCAGCAGAGTACCGGGACAGGGGGGCGTGAACACTGAAGCTTTCTTT

v_call: TRBV4-1
j_call: TRBJ2-5
d_call: NA
clone_size: NA
cdr3_aa: CASSRYTVQETQYF
cdr3_nt: TGCGCCAGCAGCCGATACACAGTCCAAGAGACCCAGTACTTC

v_call: TRBV12-5
j_call: TRBJ2-4
d_call: TRBD1
clone_size: NA
cdr3_aa: CASGRDRDLAKNIQYF
cdr3_nt: TGTGCTAGTGGCCGGGACAGGGATTTAGCCAAAAACATTCAGTACTTC

v_call: TRBV5-1
j_call: TRBJ2-1
d_call: TRBD2
clone_size: NA
cdr3_aa: CASSLVLAGGGTEQFF
cdr3_nt: TGCGCCAGCAGCTTGGTCCTAGCGGGAGGAGGGACTGAGCAGTTCTTC

v_call: TRBV10-1
j_call: TRBJ2-1
d_call: TRBD1
clone_size: NA
cdr3_aa: CASSKSRNRDRVFF
cdr3_nt: TGCGCCAGCAGTAAGAGTCGAAACCGGGACAGGGTGTTCTTC

v_call: TRBV19
j_call: TRBJ2-1
d_call: NA
clone_size: NA
cdr3_aa: CASALAGSSYNEQFF
cdr3_nt: TGTGCCAGTGCTCTAGCCGGGAGCTCCTACAATGAGCAGTTCTTC

v_call: TRBV2
j_call: TRBJ2-3
d_call: NA
clone_size: once
cdr3_aa: CASSDYGGATDTQYF
cdr3_nt: TGTGCCAGCAGTGACTATGGAGGGGCTACAGATACGCAGTATTTT

v_call: TRBV5-8
j_call: TRBJ2-7
d_call: TRBD2
clone_size: NA
cdr3_aa: CASSQILTSGRLHTYEQYF
cdr3_nt: TGTGCCAGCAGCCAAATACTGACTAGCGGGAGGCTACACACCTACGAGCAGTACTTC

v_call: TRBV5-1
j_call: TRBJ2-1
d_call: TRBD2
clone_size: once
cdr3_aa: CASSSGLAGNEQFF
cdr3_nt: TGCGCCAGCAGCTCCGGACTAGCGGGAAATGAGCAGTTCTTC

v_call: TRBV9
j_call: TRBJ2-3
d_call: NA
clone_size: NA
cdr3_aa: CASSRFGVSTDTQYF
cdr3_nt: TGTGCCAGCAGCCGATTCGGGGTTAGCACAGATACGCAGTATTTT

v_call: TRBV5-4
j_call: TRBJ1-5
d_call: NA
clone_size: NA
cdr3_aa: CASRTSGNQPQHF
cdr3_nt: TGTGCCAGCCGTACATCCGGCAATCAGCCCCAGCATTTT

v_call: TRBV2
j_call: TRBJ2-2
d_call: NA
clone_size: NA
cdr3_aa: CASSGSQGRRVFF
cdr3_nt: TGTGCCAGCAGTGGGTCACAGGGGCGGAGGGTGTTTTTT

v_call: TRBV30
j_call: TRBJ2-2
d_call: NA
clone_size: few
cdr3_aa: CAWTWGRGGELFF
cdr3_nt: TGTGCCTGGACTTGGGGGCGAGGCGGGGAGCTGTTTTTT

v_call: TRBV5-6
j_call: TRBJ1-2
d_call: NA
clone_size: once
cdr3_aa: CASSLGALTYGYTF
cdr3_nt: TGTGCCAGCAGCTTAGGAGCTCTCACCTATGGCTACACCTTC

v_call: TRBV5-1
j_call: TRBJ2-2
d_call: NA
clone_size: NA
cdr3_aa: CASRTENTGELFF
cdr3_nt: TGCGCCAGCCGGACAGAGAACACCGGGGAGCTGTTTTTT

v_call: TRBV4-1
j_call: TRBJ2-5
d_call: TRBD2
clone_size: NA
cdr3_aa: CASSQGIAGQETQYF
cdr3_nt: TGCGCCAGCAGCCAAGGGATAGCGGGTCAAGAGACCCAGTACTTC

v_call: TRBV6-1
j_call: TRBJ2-3
d_call: TRBD2
clone_size: NA
cdr3_aa: CASSDWGLAGGTDTQYF
cdr3_nt: TGTGCCAGCAGTGACTGGGGACTAGCGGGAGGGACAGATACGCAGTATTTT

v_call: TRBV5-1
j_call: TRBJ2-5
d_call: TRBD2
clone_size: NA
cdr3_aa: CASSLALAGVGYQETQYF
cdr3_nt: TGCGCCAGCAGCTTGGCCCTAGCGGGAGTGGGGTACCAAGAGACCCAGTACTTC

v_call: TRBV18
j_call: TRBJ2-5
d_call: NA
clone_size: NA
cdr3_aa: CASSPAGLTYQETQYF
cdr3_nt: TGTGCCAGCTCACCCGCGGGACTGACGTACCAAGAGACCCAGTACTTC

v_call: TRBV11-2
j_call: TRBJ2-5
d_call: TRBD1
clone_size: few
cdr3_aa: CASSLGAAGTGQETQYF
cdr3_nt: TGTGCCAGCAGCTTAGGTGCGGCCGGGACAGGGCAAGAGACCCAGTACTTC

v_call: TRBV21-1
j_call: TRBJ1-4
d_call: NA
clone_size: NA
cdr3_aa: CASSPRDEREKLFF
cdr3_nt: TGTGCCAGCAGCCCGCGGGACGAGCGCGAAAAACTGTTTTTT

v_call: TRBV11-2
j_call: TRBJ2-7
d_call: NA
clone_size: NA
cdr3_aa: CAPEEFYEQYF
cdr3_nt: TGTGCCCCGGAGGAGTTCTACGAGCAGTACTTC

v_call: TRBV6-1
j_call: TRBJ2-3
d_call: NA
clone_size: NA
cdr3_aa: CARRAGDTQYF
cdr3_nt: TGTGCCAGACGTGCGGGAGATACGCAGTATTTT